The 10 T cell receptor beta chains given below trace back to one sample, sequenced in a study of blood T cell repertoires in COVID-19. Profiled with immunoSEQ multiplex PCR; TCRdb holds only in-frame clones, not every one. The sample gives about 250,000 clones, around nine tenths of which show up once; around 1.6% is in the top ten. Sequences were obtained from peripheral blood. Source of these receptors: a woman aged 55 to 70 who had recovered from COVID-19.

This sequence joins TRBV7-2 and TRBJ2-2; D unresolved. The V gene lost 5 bases and the J gene lost 1 base, with 8 bases spanning the gap. The CDR3 spans 14 residues. Germline CDR1 SGHTA, CDR2 FQGNSA. CDR3 nucleotides: TGTGCCAGCAGCCCCCTATGGAACACCGGGGAGCTGTTTTTT. Its protein product is CASSPLWNTGELFF. Full variable domain (outside the CDR3, taken from reference TRBV7-2 and TRBJ2-2): GAGVSQSPSNKVTEKGKDVELRCDPISGHTALYWYRQSLGQGLEFLIYFQGNSAPDKSGLPSDRFSAERTGGSVSTLTIQRTQQEDSAVYLCASSPLWNTGELFFGEGSRLTVL.

The rearrangement joins TRBV5-5 to TRBJ1-4, with 8 bases identical to TRBD1. Germline lookup yields CDR1 SGHKS and CDR2 YYEKEE (reference sequence). Germline trimming cut 3 bases from V and 8 bases from J; bases unmatched to any gene: 15. This CDR3 comprises 17 residues. CDR3 nucleotide sequence: TGTGCCAGCAGCTCCTATCCTGGACAGGGCTCACGCGAAAAACTGTTTTTT. It encodes CASSSYPGQGSREKLFF.

This rearrangement joins TRBV2 to TRBJ2-5, with unresolved D. The germline gives CDR1 SNHLY, CDR2 FYNNEI. Trimming stripped 6 bases from V and 5 bases from J, with 16 bases between. CDR3 length: 14 residues. The CDR3 coding sequence is TGTGCCAGCAGCCCCACCCTGGTGCGGGAGACCCAGTACTTC. The encoded protein is CASSPTLVRETQYF.

By sample fraction, this clone is medium-sized. The chain joins TRBV6-6 to TRBJ1-6; tentatively, D is TRBD1 (5 bases). Germline V lookup: CDR1 MNHNY, CDR2 SVGAGI (reference sequence). CDR3 length: 14 residues. Trimming removed 6 bases at V and 10 bases at J, with 16 bases between. As DNA, the CDR3 is TGTGCCAGCAGCCCCGGGCCTCAGGGATCACCCCTCCACTTT. The encoded protein is CASSPGPQGSPLHF.

CDR3 sequence reads: CASSLAGSFNEKLFF. The CDR3 bases are TGTGCCAGCAGCTTGGCCGGGAGTTTTAATGAAAAACTGTTTTTT. This chain uses TRBV5-5 with TRBJ1-4, with D uncertain. Trimming took off 0 bases at V and 4 bases at J, with 10 bases between the two ends. CDR3 length: 15 residues. Germline V gene lookup returns CDR1 SGHKS and CDR2 YYEKEE (reference sequence). The whole variable domain, filled in from reference TRBV5-5 and TRBJ1-4, reads DAGVTQSPTHLIKTRGQQVTLRCSPISGHKSVSWYQQVLGQGPQFIFQYYEKEERGRGNFPDRFSARQFPNYSSELNVNALLLGDSALYLCASSLAGSFNEKLFFGSGTQLSVL.

In its sample, this clone was seen a few times. The V and J genes are TRBV18 and TRBJ1-2, with D maybe TRBD1 (5 bases). This CDR3 spans 15 amino acids. CDR1 and CDR2 from the germline V gene are KGHSH and LQKENI. V was trimmed by 3 bases and J by 3 bases, leaving 14 bases between them. The CDR3 DNA is TGTGCCAGCTCACCGATAGTAGGGGATGACTATGGCTACACCTTC. It encodes CASSPIVGDDYGYTF. The full variable domain, its missing parts supplied by reference TRBV18 and TRBJ1-2, is NAGVMQNPRHLVRRRGQEARLRCSPMKGHSHVYWYRQLPEEGLKFMVYLQKENIIDESGMPKERFSAEFPKEGPSILRIQQVVRGDSAAYFCASSPIVGDDYGYTFGSGTRLTVV.

This rearrangement joins TRBV18 to TRBJ1-3, with TRBD1 identical over 8 bases. The CDR3 extends over 15 amino acids. Per germline, CDR1 KGHSH and CDR2 LQKENI. The junction had 4 bases not matched to a gene; V was cut back by 2 bases and J by 4 bases. The CDR3 is CASSPGQGGGNTIYF. Here the CDR3 DNA reads TGTGCCAGCTCACCAGGACAGGGAGGAGGAAACACCATATATTTT.

V gene TRBV28 combines with J gene TRBJ2-1; no clear D. Germline values: CDR1 MDHEN, CDR2 SYDVKM. The length of the CDR3 is 13 residues. V lost 5 bases, J lost 4 bases, and 9 bases lay in between. CDR3 sequence (DNA): TGTGCCAGCAGTCCACCGGTGTACAATGAGCAGTTCTTC. Its protein product is CASSPPVYNEQFF.

As concerns this clone: A read error may produce the germline difference seen at one junction end. The rearrangement uses TRBV7-9 and TRBJ1-3, with D maybe TRBD1 (6 bases). The CDR3 spans 11 residues. Germline V CDR1 and CDR2: SEHNR, FQNEAQ (reference sequence). The CDR3 nucleotides are TGTGCCAGCAGCTTGGGGCAGGGGCTTCACTTT. Protein product: CASSLGQGLHF.

This clone was seen only a few times. V is TRBV4-1 and J is TRBJ2-7; tentatively, D is TRBD1 (6 bases). Germline V lookup: CDR1 MGHRA, CDR2 YSYEKL. This CDR3 has 13 residues. Trimming pared 4 bases from V and 7 bases from J, leaving 14 bases between. The CDR3 nucleotides are TGCGCCAGCAGCCCCCGGGACATTCGAGAGCAGTACTTC. Translated, it gives CASSPRDIREQYF.